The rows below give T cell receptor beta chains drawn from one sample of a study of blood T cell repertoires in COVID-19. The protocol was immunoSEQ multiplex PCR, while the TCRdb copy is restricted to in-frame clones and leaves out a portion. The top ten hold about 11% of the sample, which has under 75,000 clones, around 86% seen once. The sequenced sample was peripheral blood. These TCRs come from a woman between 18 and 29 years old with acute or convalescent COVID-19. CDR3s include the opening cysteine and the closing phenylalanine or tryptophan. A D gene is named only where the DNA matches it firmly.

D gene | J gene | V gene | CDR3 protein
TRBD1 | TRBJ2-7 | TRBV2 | CASRPTGGGYKQYF
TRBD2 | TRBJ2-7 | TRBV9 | CASSVGSGTYEQYF
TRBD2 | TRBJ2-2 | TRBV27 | CASSLIRGGANTGELFF
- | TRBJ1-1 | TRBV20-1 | CSARAQLEAFF
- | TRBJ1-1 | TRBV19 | CASSTRGGTEAFF
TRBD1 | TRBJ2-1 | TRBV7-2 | CASSVDRANEQFF
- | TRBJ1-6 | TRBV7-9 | CASSPGTGADSPLHF
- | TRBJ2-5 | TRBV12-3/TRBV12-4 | CASSTGLRETQYF
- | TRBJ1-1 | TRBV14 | CASSPTGNLNTEAFF
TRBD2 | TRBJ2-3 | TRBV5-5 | CASSFGTSGTDTQYF
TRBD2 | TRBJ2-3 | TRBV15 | CATSGLAGGPADTQYF
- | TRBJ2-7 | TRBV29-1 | CSVESDTYEQYF
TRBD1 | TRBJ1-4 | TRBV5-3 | CARSGLPGQGGEKLFF
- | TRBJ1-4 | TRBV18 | CASSQQSPSTNEKLFF
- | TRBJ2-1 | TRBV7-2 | CASSIFGKNEQFF
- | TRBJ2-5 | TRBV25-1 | CASSVAGPQETQYF
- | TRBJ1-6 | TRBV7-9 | CASSLGASMAVSPLHF
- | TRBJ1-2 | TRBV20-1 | CSASSGDRYGYTF
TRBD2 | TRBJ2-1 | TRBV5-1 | CASSFYSSGDYNEQFF
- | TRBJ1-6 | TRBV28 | CASSLGREFASPLHF
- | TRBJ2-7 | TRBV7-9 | CASSKPGDYEQYF
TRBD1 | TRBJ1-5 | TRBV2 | CASGTVSGQPQHF
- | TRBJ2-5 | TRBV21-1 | CASMAKTGTITQYF
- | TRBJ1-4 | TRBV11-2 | CASSLGTGQRKFF
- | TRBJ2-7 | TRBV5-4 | CASSPGHPTEAHYEQYF
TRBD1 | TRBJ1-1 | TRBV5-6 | CASSWGTGNTEAFF
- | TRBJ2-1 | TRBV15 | CATSRGISSNPYNEQFF
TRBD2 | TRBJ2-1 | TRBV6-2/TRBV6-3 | CASSLRTSSSEQFF
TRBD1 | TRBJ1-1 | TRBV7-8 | CASSTRDSKAFF
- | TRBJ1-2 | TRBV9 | CASSLVVGSGDGYTF
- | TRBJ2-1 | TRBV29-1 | CSVEGSSGNEQFF
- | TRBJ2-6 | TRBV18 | CASSNKRRESLSGANVLTF
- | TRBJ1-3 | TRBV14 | CASSLLPSGNTIYF
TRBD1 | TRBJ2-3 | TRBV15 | CATSTTGVRTDTQYF
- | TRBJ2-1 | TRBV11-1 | CASSLYPTYNEQFF
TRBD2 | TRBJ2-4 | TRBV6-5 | CASTWGGGAGDIQYF
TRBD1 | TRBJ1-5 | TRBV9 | CASSRGDLQGARQPQHF
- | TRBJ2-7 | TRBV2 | CASSEGSFGQPNSYEQYF